This T cell receptor (beta chain) was identified in a study of read filtering for tumor transcriptome and immune sequencing. Study-level information: The cohort had around 18 men and approximately 13 women aged about 45 to 80, mean around 63 years.

Molecular barcoded adaptors covering alpha/delta and beta/gamma chains were used on roughly 400 ng RNA. TCRdb fed the reads into MiXCR, producing one record per CDR3 protein. The table records about 46,000 distinct CDR3 sequences, 15% to 20% of them present only once. The study's findings and limits: Sorted CD138-negative bone marrow cells were not purified T cells.

Sampling of bone marrow took place during active disease in every patient. This CDR3 spans 13 amino acids. V was clipped by 4 bases and J by 4 bases, with 10 bases between them. CDR1 MNHEY and CDR2 SVGEGT come from the germline V gene. This clonotype was counted ten times or more. Its antigen is undetermined. The chain has TRBV6-2 or TRBV6-3 and TRBJ2-5; D is ambiguous. The TCR comes from a donor at least 40 years old with multiple myeloma. The sequenced sample consisted of a population of CD138-negative cells sorted from bone marrow. The DNA of the CDR3 is TGTGCCAGCAGTTTCCGCCTTGGAGAGACCCAGTACTTC. It translates to CASSFRLGETQYF.